The TCR beta chain under discussion was sequenced for a study of blood T cells in healthy people across ages. Study-level information: Every two T cells gave about one barcoded beta molecule via template switching.

For this clonotype: Its antigen remains unknown.

Germline V gene lookup returns CDR1 LNHNV and CDR2 YYDKDF (reference sequence). The CDR3 runs 13 residues. V shed 7 bases, J shed 2 bases, and the junction held 3 bases outside the gene matches. Primed by a sample-barcoded 5' primer and a J-beta primer mix, a second PCR proceeded for about 7 to 11 cycles. TCRdb passed the 5' RACE reads through MiXCR, listing each CDR3 protein once. The top ten hold 30% to 40% of the sample, which has hundreds of thousands of distinct CDR3 sequences, over 45% seen once. General study results and limits: Versus aged donors, long-lived donors had higher diversity and more naive CD4+ cells.

This clonotype was obtained from a woman aged 55-70 years in good health. The material sequenced was blood. The V and J genes are TRBV15 and TRBJ2-5; 8 bases fit TRBD2. Here the CDR3 reads CATKLAGQETQYF. CDR3 nucleotides: TGTGCCACCAAGCTAGCGGGTCAAGAGACCCAGTACTTC.